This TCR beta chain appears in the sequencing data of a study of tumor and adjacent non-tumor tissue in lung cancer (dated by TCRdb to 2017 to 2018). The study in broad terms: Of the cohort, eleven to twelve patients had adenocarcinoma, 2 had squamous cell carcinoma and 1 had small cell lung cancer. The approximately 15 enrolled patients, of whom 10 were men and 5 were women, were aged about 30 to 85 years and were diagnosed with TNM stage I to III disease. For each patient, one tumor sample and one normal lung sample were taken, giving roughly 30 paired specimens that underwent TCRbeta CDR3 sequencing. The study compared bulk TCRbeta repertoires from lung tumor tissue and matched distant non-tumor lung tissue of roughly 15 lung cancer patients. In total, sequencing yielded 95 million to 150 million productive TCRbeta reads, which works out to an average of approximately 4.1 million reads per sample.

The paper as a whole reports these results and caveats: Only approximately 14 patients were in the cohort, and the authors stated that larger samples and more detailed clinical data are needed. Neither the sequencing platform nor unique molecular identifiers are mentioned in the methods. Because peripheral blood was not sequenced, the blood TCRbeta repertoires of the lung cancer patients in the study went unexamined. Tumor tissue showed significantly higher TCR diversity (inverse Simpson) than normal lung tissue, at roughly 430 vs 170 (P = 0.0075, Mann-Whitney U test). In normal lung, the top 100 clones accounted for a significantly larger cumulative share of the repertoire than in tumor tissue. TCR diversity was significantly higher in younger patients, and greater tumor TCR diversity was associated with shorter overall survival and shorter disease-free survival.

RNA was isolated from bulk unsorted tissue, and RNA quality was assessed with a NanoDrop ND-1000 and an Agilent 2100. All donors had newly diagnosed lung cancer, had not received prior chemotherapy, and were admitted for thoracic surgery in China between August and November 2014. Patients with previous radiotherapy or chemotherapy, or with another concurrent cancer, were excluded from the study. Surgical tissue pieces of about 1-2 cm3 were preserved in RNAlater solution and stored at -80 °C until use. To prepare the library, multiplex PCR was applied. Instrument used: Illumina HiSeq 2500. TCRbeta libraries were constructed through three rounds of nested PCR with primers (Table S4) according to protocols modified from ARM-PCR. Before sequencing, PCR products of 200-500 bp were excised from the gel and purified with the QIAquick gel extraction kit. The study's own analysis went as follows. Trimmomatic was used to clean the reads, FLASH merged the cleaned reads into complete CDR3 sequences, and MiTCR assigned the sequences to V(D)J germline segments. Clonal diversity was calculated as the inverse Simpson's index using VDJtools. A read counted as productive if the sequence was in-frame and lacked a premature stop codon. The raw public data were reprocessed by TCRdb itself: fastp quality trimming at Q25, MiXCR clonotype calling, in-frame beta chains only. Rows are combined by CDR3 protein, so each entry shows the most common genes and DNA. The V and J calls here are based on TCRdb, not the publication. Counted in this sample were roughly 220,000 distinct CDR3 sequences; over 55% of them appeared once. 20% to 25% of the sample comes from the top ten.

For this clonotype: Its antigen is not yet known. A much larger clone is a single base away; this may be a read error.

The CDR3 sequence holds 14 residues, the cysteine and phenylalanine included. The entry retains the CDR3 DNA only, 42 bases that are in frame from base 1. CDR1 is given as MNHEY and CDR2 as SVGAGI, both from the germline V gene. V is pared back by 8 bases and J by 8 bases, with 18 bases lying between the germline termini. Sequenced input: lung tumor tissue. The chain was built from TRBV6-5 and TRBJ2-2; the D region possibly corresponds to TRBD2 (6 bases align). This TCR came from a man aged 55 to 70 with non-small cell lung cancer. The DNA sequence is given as TGTGCCAGCCGTGTCCAGCGGGCCTCGGGGGAGCTGTTTTTT. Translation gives CASRVQRASGELFF.